These T cell receptor beta chains were read from a single sample in a study of blood T cell repertoires in COVID-19. Data came from immunoSEQ multiplex PCR; TCRdb stores just in-frame clones and leaves some out. The sample lists about 34,000 clones; 90% were seen once. The sequenced material came from peripheral blood. Every receptor here comes from a man at least 80 years old with acute or convalescent COVID-19. The CDR3 runs from the conserved cysteine through the conserved F or W. The D gene is left open where the match is weak. The listing skips clone size in some rows; elsewhere it reads once, few, many or a size class.

-,TRBV5-4,TRBD1,TRBJ2-5,CASSFPGTGTETQYF,TGTGCCAGCAGCTTCCCCGGGACAGGGACAGAGACCCAGTACTTC
-,TRBV7-9,-,TRBJ1-2,CASSPTDRNYGYTF,TGTGCCAGCAGCCCCACGGACAGAAACTATGGCTACACCTTC
-,TRBV7-2,-,TRBJ1-3,CASSSSSGNTIYF,TGTGCCAGCAGCTCGTCCTCTGGAAACACCATATATTTT
-,TRBV27,-,TRBJ1-6,CASSLSQGISSPLHF,TGTGCCAGCAGTTTATCGCAGGGGATTTCTTCACCCCTCCACTTT
once,TRBV20-1,-,TRBJ2-7,CSATTGGEQYF,TGCAGTGCTACAACAGGTGGCGAGCAGTACTTC
-,TRBV11-3,TRBD1,TRBJ2-1,CASSRDRGPLNEQFF,TGTGCCAGCAGCCGGGACAGGGGGCCCCTCAATGAGCAGTTCTTC
once,TRBV6-5,-,TRBJ1-5,CASRYRLGNQPQHF,TGTGCCAGCAGGTATAGATTGGGCAATCAGCCCCAGCATTTT
-,TRBV12-3/TRBV12-4,-,TRBJ2-7,CASSLAPPDEQYF,TGTGCCAGCAGTTTAGCCCCCCCTGACGAGCAGTACTTC
few,TRBV4-1,-,TRBJ2-1,CASSHSGQGGNEQFF,TGCGCCAGCAGCCATAGCGGTCAGGGGGGCAATGAGCAGTTCTTC
-,TRBV4-1,TRBD2,TRBJ2-1,CASRKGLAGAKSSYNEQFF,TGCGCCAGCAGGAAGGGACTAGCGGGGGCCAAGAGCTCCTACAATGAGCAGTTCTTC
-,TRBV2,TRBD1,TRBJ1-2,CASAGTGWAYGYTF,TGTGCCAGCGCCGGGACAGGGTGGGCCTATGGCTACACCTTC
-,TRBV6-5,-,TRBJ1-1,CASSRGQQNTEAFF,TGTGCCAGCAGTCGGGGACAACAGAACACTGAAGCTTTCTTT
once,TRBV5-1,-,TRBJ2-3,CASSLQTPSTDTQYF,TGCGCCAGCAGCTTGCAGACACCGAGCACAGATACGCAGTATTTT
-,TRBV30,-,TRBJ1-1,CAWSLGGRLGGTEAFF,TGTGCCTGGAGCCTTGGGGGAAGACTGGGGGGCACTGAAGCTTTCTTT
-,TRBV9,TRBD2,TRBJ2-3,CASSRGLAGGVDTQYF,TGTGCCAGCAGCAGAGGACTAGCGGGGGGAGTAGATACGCAGTATTTT
-,TRBV19,-,TRBJ1-3,CASSKTARSSGNTIYF,TGTGCCAGTAGTAAGACAGCGAGAAGCTCTGGAAACACCATATATTTT
-,TRBV3-1/TRBV3-2,TRBD1,TRBJ1-3,CASSRQGASGNTIYF,TGTGCCAGCAGCCGACAGGGGGCTTCTGGAAACACCATATATTTT
-,TRBV7-9,-,TRBJ1-1,CASSSSFQASAAFF,TGTGCCAGCAGCTCATCCTTTCAGGCTTCGGCAGCTTTCTTT
-,TRBV2,TRBD2,TRBJ2-5,CASSLAGGPQETQYF,TGTGCCAGCAGCTTAGCGGGGGGCCCGCAAGAGACCCAGTACTTC
-,TRBV5-1,TRBD1,TRBJ2-7,CASSQQGADSYEQYF,TGCGCCAGCAGCCAACAGGGGGCCGACTCTTACGAGCAGTACTTC
-,TRBV11-2,-,TRBJ2-7,CASSQGASTYEQYF,TGTGCCAGCAGCCAAGGGGCCTCTACCTACGAGCAGTACTTC
few,TRBV30,-,TRBJ2-2,CAWSRLAMNTGELFF,TGTGCCTGGAGTCGGCTAGCGATGAACACCGGGGAGCTGTTTTTT
-,TRBV11-2,-,TRBJ1-6,CASSLVASNSPLHF,TGTGCCAGCAGCTTAGTGGCCAGTAATTCACCCCTCCACTTT
-,TRBV7-8,TRBD2,TRBJ2-1,CASSTPSSGGPDEQFF,TGTGCCAGCAGCACTCCTTCCAGCGGGGGCCCCGATGAGCAGTTCTTC
-,TRBV27,-,TRBJ1-6,CASSLDSRSYNSPLHF,TGTGCCAGCAGTTTAGACAGTCGCTCCTATAATTCACCCCTCCACTTT
-,TRBV4-1,TRBD2,TRBJ2-5,CASSQGMGRGETQYF,TGCGCCAGCAGCCAAGGGATGGGGAGGGGAGAGACCCAGTACTTC
-,TRBV18,TRBD1,TRBJ1-5,CASSSRGPNQPQHF,TGTGCCAGCTCATCCAGGGGGCCCAATCAGCCCCAGCATTTT
-,TRBV7-8,-,TRBJ1-3,CASSFYGRGNTIYF,TGTGCCAGCAGCTTCTATGGGAGGGGAAACACCATATATTTT
-,TRBV5-1,TRBD1,TRBJ2-7,CASSLSATGGGEQYF,TGCGCCAGCAGCTTATCGGCGACAGGGGGCGGCGAGCAGTACTTC
-,TRBV7-9,-,TRBJ1-2,CASSQGGAWLHGYTF,TGTGCCAGCAGCCAAGGGGGGGCGTGGCTCCACGGCTACACCTTC
-,TRBV7-9,TRBD1,TRBJ1-1,CASSLGSGVGQGVDTEAFF,TGTGCCAGCAGCTTAGGATCTGGGGTGGGGCAGGGGGTAGACACTGAAGCTTTCTTT
once,TRBV5-4,-,TRBJ2-1,CASSSTAFEQFF,TGTGCCAGCAGCTCCACAGCCTTTGAGCAGTTCTTC
few,TRBV2,-,TRBJ2-3,CASSELGASTDTQYF,TGTGCCAGCAGTGAACTAGGGGCGAGTACAGATACGCAGTATTTT
-,TRBV15,-,TRBJ1-4,CATSRDQGTYPNEKLFF,TGTGCCACCAGCAGAGATCAGGGGACCTACCCAAATGAAAAACTGTTTTTT
-,TRBV10-3,-,TRBJ2-7,CATAPGTYEQYF,TGTGCCACCGCGCCGGGGACATACGAGCAGTACTTC
-,TRBV27,-,TRBJ1-1,CASSLWGRAGRNTEAFF,TGTGCCAGCAGTTTATGGGGGCGGGCAGGCAGGAACACTGAAGCTTTCTTT
once,TRBV11-2,TRBD1,TRBJ1-1,CASSLRQGENTEAFF,TGTGCCAGCAGCTTACGACAGGGCGAGAACACTGAAGCTTTCTTT
-,TRBV5-1,-,TRBJ2-3,CASSLLQVSTDTQYF,TGCGCCAGCAGCCTCCTACAGGTTAGCACAGATACGCAGTATTTT
-,TRBV29-1,TRBD1,TRBJ2-7,CSVTKGTGFYEQYF,TGCAGCGTTACTAAAGGGACAGGGTTCTACGAGCAGTACTTC
-,TRBV11-2,-,TRBJ2-7,CASSLGRTTYEQYF,TGTGCCAGCAGTTTGGGGCGCACGACCTACGAGCAGTACTTC
-,TRBV5-4,TRBD1,TRBJ1-1,CASSSTGGGTEAFF,TGTGCCAGCAGCTCAACAGGGGGAGGCACTGAAGCTTTCTTT
-,TRBV5-1,-,TRBJ1-5,CASSLGVADNQPQHF,TGCGCCAGCAGCTTGGGGGTCGCGGACAATCAGCCCCAGCATTTT
-,TRBV19,TRBD1,TRBJ1-2,CASSPLDRVDGYTF,TGTGCCAGTAGTCCCCTTGACAGGGTAGATGGCTACACCTTC
-,TRBV5-1,-,TRBJ1-1,CASSLLGALNTEAFF,TGCGCCAGCAGCTTGTTAGGGGCTCTGAACACTGAAGCTTTCTTT
-,TRBV5-1,-,TRBJ2-5,CASSRRQTPETQYF,TGCGCCAGCAGCCGCAGACAGACTCCGGAGACCCAGTACTTC
once,TRBV27,-,TRBJ1-6,CATKGGTNSPLHF,TGTGCCACCAAGGGGGGGACTAATTCACCCCTCCACTTT
once,TRBV25-1,-,TRBJ1-6,CASSALRGNSPLHF,TGTGCCAGCAGTGCCCTAAGGGGAAATTCACCCCTCCACTTT
-,TRBV18,TRBD1,TRBJ1-4,CASSPGRDREEKLFF,TGTGCCAGCTCACCGGGCCGGGACAGGGAAGAAAAACTGTTTTTT
-,TRBV7-2,-,TRBJ1-4,CASSLRTGNNEKLFF,TGTGCCAGCAGCTTGAGGACGGGGAATAATGAAAAACTGTTTTTT